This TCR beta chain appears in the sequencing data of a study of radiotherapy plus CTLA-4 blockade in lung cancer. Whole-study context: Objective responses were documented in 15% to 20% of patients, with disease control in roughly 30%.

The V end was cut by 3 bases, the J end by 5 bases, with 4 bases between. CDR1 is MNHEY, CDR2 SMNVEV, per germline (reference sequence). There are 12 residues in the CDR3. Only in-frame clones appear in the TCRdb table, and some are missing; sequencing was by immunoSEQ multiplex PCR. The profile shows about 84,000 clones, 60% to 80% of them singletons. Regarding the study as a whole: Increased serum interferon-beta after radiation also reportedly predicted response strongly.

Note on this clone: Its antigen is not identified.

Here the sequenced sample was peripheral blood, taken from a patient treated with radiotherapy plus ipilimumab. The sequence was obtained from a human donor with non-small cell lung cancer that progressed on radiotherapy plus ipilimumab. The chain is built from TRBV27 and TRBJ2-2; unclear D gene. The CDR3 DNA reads TGTGCCAGCAGTTTTGGGACCGGGGAGCTGTTTTTT. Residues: CASSFGTGELFF.